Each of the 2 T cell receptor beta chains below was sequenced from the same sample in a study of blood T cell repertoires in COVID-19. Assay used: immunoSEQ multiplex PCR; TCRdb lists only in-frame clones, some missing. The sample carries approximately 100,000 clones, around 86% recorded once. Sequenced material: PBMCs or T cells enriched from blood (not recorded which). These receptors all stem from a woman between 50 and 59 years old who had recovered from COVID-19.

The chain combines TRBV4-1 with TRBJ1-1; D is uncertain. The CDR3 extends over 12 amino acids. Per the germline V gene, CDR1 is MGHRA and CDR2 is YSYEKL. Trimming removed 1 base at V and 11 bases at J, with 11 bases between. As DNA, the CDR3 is TGCGCCAGCAGCCAAGGCGGGCTGTGGGCTTTCTTT. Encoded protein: CASSQGGLWAFF.

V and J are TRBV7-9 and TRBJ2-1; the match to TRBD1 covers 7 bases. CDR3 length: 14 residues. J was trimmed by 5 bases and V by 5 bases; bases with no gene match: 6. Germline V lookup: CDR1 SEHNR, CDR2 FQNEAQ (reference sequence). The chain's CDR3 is CASSVRDRDNEQFF. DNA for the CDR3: TGTGCCAGCAGCGTACGGGACAGAGACAATGAGCAGTTCTTC.